A selection of T cell receptor beta chains follows, all from one sample in a study of T cells after yellow fever vaccination. TCRdb recomputed calls from the 5' RACE reads with MiXCR, one row per CDR3 protein. The profile shows a few hundred thousand distinct CDR3 sequences, about 10% of them singletons. The sample consisted of CD4+ T cells sorted from PBMCs, taken 5 days after the yellow fever booster vaccination. Receptor source: a man between 18 and 35 years old who received the YFV17D yellow fever vaccine. The CDR3 runs from the conserved cysteine through the conserved F or W. The order of the fields is V gene, clone size, J gene, D gene, CDR3 DNA, CDR3 protein. The D gene is left open where the match is weak. Some rows mark clone size as missing; the rest say once, few, many or name a class of expanded clone.

TRBV6-1,few,TRBJ2-7,TRBD2,TGTGCCAGCAGTGAACCCGGACTAGCGGCCTACGAGCAGTACTTC,CASSEPGLAAYEQYF
TRBV29-1,many,TRBJ2-3,-,TGCAGCGTTGTGCGGGCCTCAGATACGCAGTATTTT,CSVVRASDTQYF
TRBV7-3,few,TRBJ2-5,-,TGTGCCAGCAGCCCAACCGCCCGGTTTGAAGAGACCCAGTACTTC,CASSPTARFEETQYF
TRBV4-3,few,TRBJ1-3,-,TGCGCCAGCAGCCAAGAGACGCGTGGAAACACCATATATTTT,CASSQETRGNTIYF
TRBV12-3/TRBV12-4,many,TRBJ1-5,-,TGTGCCAGCAGTTTAGATCAGCCCCAGCATTTT,CASSLDQPQHF
TRBV7-9,-,TRBJ1-2,-,TGTGCCAGCAGCTTAGGTGCAGAAGCCTATGGCTACACCTTC,CASSLGAEAYGYTF
TRBV12-3/TRBV12-4,few,TRBJ1-3,-,TGTGCCAGCTCCCCTAGGATTTGGGGGCAATCTGGAAACACCATATATTTT,CASSPRIWGQSGNTIYF
TRBV12-3/TRBV12-4,few,TRBJ1-1,-,TGTGCCAGCAGTCCCCCCAGGGCCGCCAGAATGGCTTTCTTT,CASSPPRAARMAFF
TRBV20-1,-,TRBJ1-1,TRBD1,TGCAGTGCTCGACGACAGGGGCGCGGGTACACTGAAGCTTTCTTT,CSARRQGRGYTEAFF
TRBV5-8,few,TRBJ1-5,TRBD1,TGTGCCAGCAGCTTCGGGACAGCTAATCAGCCCCAGCATTTT,CASSFGTANQPQHF
TRBV7-2,-,TRBJ1-6,TRBD1,TGTGCCAGCAGCCCGGGACAGGTGCCCCTCCACTTT,CASSPGQVPLHF
TRBV4-2,many,TRBJ2-5,TRBD2,TGTGCCAGCAGCCCCCTAGCGGGGGGGCCGGAGACCCAGTACTTC,CASSPLAGGPETQYF
TRBV7-2,few,TRBJ1-2,-,TGTGCCAGCAGCTTATACGGGAGGGGCTATGGCTACACCTTC,CASSLYGRGYGYTF
TRBV7-2,few,TRBJ2-1,TRBD2,TGTGCCAGCAGCTTAGCCCAGACTAGCGGGGGCTACAATGAGCAGTTCTTC,CASSLAQTSGGYNEQFF
TRBV5-1,-,TRBJ1-6,TRBD1,TGCGCCAGCAGCTTGACGGGACAGCGGACACCCCTCCACTTT,CASSLTGQRTPLHF
TRBV10-3,few,TRBJ2-3,TRBD1,TGTGCCATCAGTGAGTCGAAATCAGGGGGCGGAGATACGCAGTATTTT,CAISESKSGGGDTQYF
TRBV6-6,-,TRBJ1-2,-,TGTGCCAGCACCCCGAGAGGGCTTGCTGGCGGCTACACCTTC,CASTPRGLAGGYTF
TRBV7-2,-,TRBJ2-5,-,TGTGCCAGCAGCCCCGGTTCACCCGAGACCCAGTACTTC,CASSPGSPETQYF
TRBV7-3,many,TRBJ1-1,-,TGTGCCAGCAGCTTACAGGGCAGCATGAACACTGAAGCTTTCTTT,CASSLQGSMNTEAFF
TRBV2,few,TRBJ2-3,-,TGTGCCAGCACGGAAAGACCCACAGATACGCAGTATTTT,CASTERPTDTQYF